The TCR beta chain under discussion was sequenced for a study of T cell changes during pregnancy in multiple sclerosis (dated by TCRdb to about 2019). General notes on the study: Changes in the T cell repertoire over the course of pregnancy were examined in this study in women with multiple sclerosis.

The V and J ends are trimmed by 1 base and 10 bases, leaving 19 bases between them. CDR1 is given as SGHTA and CDR2 as FQGNSA, both from the germline V gene. Including cysteine and phenylalanine, the CDR3 has 16 amino acids. CDR3 DNA is the only sequence kept; it has 48 bases, read in frame from the first base. Library method: the immunoSEQ multiplex PCR assay. Not all clones reach the TCRdb copy of this immuneACCESS table, which keeps in-frame sequences only. Checked studies attribute under half of the gap to unresolved V genes and leave the rest unexplained. This sample holds about 60,000 clones; around 93% were observed only once. The ten largest account for 0.85% of the sample. With respect to this clone: No antigen is known for it. Per-base qualities were not stored, and no clone one base away is much larger.

The source material was peripheral blood, sampled in the first trimester of pregnancy. This clonotype originated in a female donor with multiple sclerosis, enrolled in a pregnancy study. The chain is made from TRBV7-2 and TRBJ1-4; TRBD1 is a possible D gene, resting on 5 matching bases. The bases are TGTGCCAGCAGCTTAGAGGGCCCAGGAAGCGGGGGAAAACTGTTTTTT. The encoded protein is CASSLEGPGSGGKLFF.